The clone carrying this TCR beta chain was observed a few times. What it binds is not known. Unique molecular identifiers tagged the TCRbeta library. One entry per CDR3 protein results from TCRdb running MiXCR on the PCR reads. The sample holds around 960,000 distinct CDR3 sequences, 25% to 30% seen once. These data are taken from a study of T-cell reconstitution after alpha-beta-depleted transplantation in children. V shed 2 bases and J 6 bases; nucleotides not matched to a gene: 8. The CDR3 spans 16 residues. Germline V gene data show CDR1 as MNHEY and CDR2 as SVGEGT. Points from the study as a whole: T-cell numbers and diversity, one year after transplant, stemmed largely from T cells that were newly produced. High day-60 TCRbeta diversity in some patients came from surviving recipient T cells and thymic progenitors. Expanded graft clones, several hundred of them, were reportedly the source of alpha-beta T cells about two months after transplant.

V gene TRBV6-2 or TRBV6-3 combines with J gene TRBJ2-1, with 9 positions matching TRBD2. The sequencing here drew on PBMCs, mostly from graft donor cells, taken 360 days after TCRalphabeta/CD19-depleted stem cell transplant. The clonotype was recovered from a boy in the first two years of life who had a stem cell transplant for SCID, so the T cells may come from the graft donor. This CDR3 is CASSYKRGAPGNEQFF. In DNA, the CDR3 is TGTGCCAGCAGTTACAAGCGGGGGGCGCCTGGCAATGAGCAGTTCTTC.